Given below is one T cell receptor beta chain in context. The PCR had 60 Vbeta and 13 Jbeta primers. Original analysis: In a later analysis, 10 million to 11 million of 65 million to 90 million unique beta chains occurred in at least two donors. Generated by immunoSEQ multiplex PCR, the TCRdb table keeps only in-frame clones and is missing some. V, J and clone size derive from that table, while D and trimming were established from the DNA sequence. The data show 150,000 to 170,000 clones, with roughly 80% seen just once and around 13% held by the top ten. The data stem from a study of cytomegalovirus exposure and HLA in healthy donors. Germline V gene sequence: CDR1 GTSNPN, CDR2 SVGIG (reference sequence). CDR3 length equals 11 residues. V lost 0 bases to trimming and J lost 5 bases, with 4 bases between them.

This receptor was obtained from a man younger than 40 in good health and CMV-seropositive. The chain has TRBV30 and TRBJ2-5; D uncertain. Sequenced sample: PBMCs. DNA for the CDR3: TGTGCCTGGAGTGTACGGGAGACCCAGTACTTC. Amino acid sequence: CAWSVRETQYF.